Listed here is a single T cell receptor beta chain. Its binding antigen is unknown. No base qualities exist here, and no much larger clone lies one base off it. Germline trimming: 8 bases from V, 10 bases from J; junction bases outside gene matches: 6. The cysteine opens and the phenylalanine closes a CDR3 of 13 amino acids. CDR3 DNA only is kept here, 39 bases in frame from base 1. The germline V gene (reference sequence) yields WNHNN for CDR1 and SYGVQD for CDR2. Collaborating institutions collected whole blood in K2EDTA tubes following their own protocols. For TCRbeta analysis, collaborators shipped samples in one of three forms: frozen whole blood, isolated PBMCs, or DNA extracted from either of those sample types. The immunoSEQ Assay, a bias-controlled multiplex PCR, was used to amplify TCRbeta CDR3 regions from genomic DNA. The authors' analysis ran thus. Within the assay, amplification of reference gene primers was used to estimate how many nucleated cells each sample contained. To quantify the absolute abundance of each unique TCRbeta CDR3 rearrangement, sequence reads were collapsed and filtered. For each sample, productive Simpson clonality was calculated by taking the square root of Simpson's diversity index across productive rearrangements. TCRdb obtained this table from immuneACCESS and retained in-frame rearrangements with V and J assigned. These tables miss some clones; where compared with another copy, unresolved V genes account for less than half of the shortfall, and the remainder is unexplained. From that table come the V and J calls and clone size; the DNA was used to work out D and trimming. This sample lists some 190,000 clones; about 88% were detected once. The biggest ten clones account for about 1% of the sample.

The sample belongs to a study of blood T cell repertoires in COVID-19 (dated by TCRdb to between 2020 and 2021). Turning to the overall study: Samples covering the acute and convalescent phases of COVID-19 were provided by collaborators in the United States, Italy and Spain. Where available, HLA class I and class II types were taken from metadata supplied by the sample provider and were not determined by assay-based typing. Subjects who had been exposed to COVID-19, were actively infected with it, or had recovered from it provided the deeply sampled blood TCRbeta repertoires that made up the dataset. A de-identified subject ID, COVID-19 status, age in years and sex were almost always included in the sample metadata. Samples were obtained from the ongoing ImmuneRACE study (first 160 participants) and from about 1,300 subjects provided by 6 global collaborators. The repertoires were released in a freely available public database intended as a resource for research on the immune response to SARS-CoV-2. The material from the prospective study consisted of cDNA or gDNA derived from T cells, B-cell-depleted T cells, or PBMCs.

What the study reported, not specific to this receptor: The quantity of clinical and demographic metadata differed by source and by participant and was supplied without curation.

The rearrangement joined TRBV10-1 to TRBJ2-1; 12 bases in the middle match TRBD2. This TCR derives from a young man with acute or convalescent COVID-19. The sample was peripheral blood. The DNA reads TGCGCCAGCCAACTAGCGGGGGGCCGGGAGCAGTTCTTC. This encodes CASQLAGGREQFF.